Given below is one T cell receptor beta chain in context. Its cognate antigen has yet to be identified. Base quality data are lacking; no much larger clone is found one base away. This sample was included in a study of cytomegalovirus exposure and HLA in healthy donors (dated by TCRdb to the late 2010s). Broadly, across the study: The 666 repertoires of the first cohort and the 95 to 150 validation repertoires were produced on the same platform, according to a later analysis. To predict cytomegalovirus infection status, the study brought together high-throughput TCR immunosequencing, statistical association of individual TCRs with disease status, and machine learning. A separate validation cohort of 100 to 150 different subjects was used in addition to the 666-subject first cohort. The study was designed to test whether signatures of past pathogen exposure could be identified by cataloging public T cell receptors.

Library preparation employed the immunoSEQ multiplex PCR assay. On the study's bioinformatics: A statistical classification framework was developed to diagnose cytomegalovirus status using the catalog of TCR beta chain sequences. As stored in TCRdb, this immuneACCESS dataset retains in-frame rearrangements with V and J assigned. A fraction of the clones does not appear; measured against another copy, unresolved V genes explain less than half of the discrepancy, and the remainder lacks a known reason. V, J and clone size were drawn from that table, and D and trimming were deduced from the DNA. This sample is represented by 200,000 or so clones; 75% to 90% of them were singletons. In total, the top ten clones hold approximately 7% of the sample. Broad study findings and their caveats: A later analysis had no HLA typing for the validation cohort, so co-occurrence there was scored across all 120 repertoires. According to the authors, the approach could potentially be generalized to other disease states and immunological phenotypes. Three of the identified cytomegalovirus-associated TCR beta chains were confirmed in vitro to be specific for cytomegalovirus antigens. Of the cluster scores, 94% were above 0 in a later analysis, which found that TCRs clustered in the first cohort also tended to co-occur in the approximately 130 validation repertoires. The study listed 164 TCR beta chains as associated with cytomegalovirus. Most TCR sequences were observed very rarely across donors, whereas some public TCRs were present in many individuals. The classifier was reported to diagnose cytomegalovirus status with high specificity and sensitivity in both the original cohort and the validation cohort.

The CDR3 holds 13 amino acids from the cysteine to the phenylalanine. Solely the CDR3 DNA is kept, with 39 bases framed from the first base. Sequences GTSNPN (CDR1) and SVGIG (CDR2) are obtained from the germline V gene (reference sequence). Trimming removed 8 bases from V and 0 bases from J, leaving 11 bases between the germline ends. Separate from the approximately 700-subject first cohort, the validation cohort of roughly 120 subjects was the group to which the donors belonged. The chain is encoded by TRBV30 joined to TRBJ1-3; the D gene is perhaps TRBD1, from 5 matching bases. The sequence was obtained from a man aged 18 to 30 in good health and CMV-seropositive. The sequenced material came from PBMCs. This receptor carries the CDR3 CARRGGSGNTIYF. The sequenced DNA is TGTGCCCGCCGCGGGGGCTCTGGAAACACCATATATTTT.